Given below is one TCR beta chain in context. Its matching antigen is unknown. This entry is derived from a study of OX40 agonist ivuxolimab in advanced cancers. Study-wide context: Among those treated, three patients had partial responses, one with hepatocellular carcinoma and two with cutaneous melanoma. General study findings and limits: Averaged across samples, CD8+ T cells carried more expanded clones than CD4+ did. Clones of CD4+ and CD8+ blood T cells grew by week 6 at doses of 0.1 to 3.0 mg/kg. With doses of 0.1-3.0 mg/kg, partial responders showed among the lowest clonal expansion.

Profiling relied on immunoSEQ multiplex PCR, and the TCRdb table lists in-frame clones only, not all of them. Of roughly 75,000 clones in the sample, about four fifths are singletons; the top ten hold roughly 0.76%. The ends were cut back, 2 bases at V and 6 bases at J, with 12 bases in the middle. Per the germline V gene, CDR1 is SGHNT and CDR2 is YYREEE (reference sequence). The CDR3 is made up of 14 amino acids. Material: CD4+ or CD8+ T cells sorted from blood, obtained in a trial of the OX40 agonist ivuxolimab. This chain joins TRBV5-4 and TRBJ2-1; tentative D call: TRBD2 (6 bases). The receptor was isolated from an adult with an advanced solid tumor such as melanoma, head and neck, liver or kidney cancer. CDR3 in DNA: TGTGCCAGCAGCTTCCCCCCCGGGAGCAATGAGCAGTTCTTC. This gives the protein CASSFPPGSNEQFF.